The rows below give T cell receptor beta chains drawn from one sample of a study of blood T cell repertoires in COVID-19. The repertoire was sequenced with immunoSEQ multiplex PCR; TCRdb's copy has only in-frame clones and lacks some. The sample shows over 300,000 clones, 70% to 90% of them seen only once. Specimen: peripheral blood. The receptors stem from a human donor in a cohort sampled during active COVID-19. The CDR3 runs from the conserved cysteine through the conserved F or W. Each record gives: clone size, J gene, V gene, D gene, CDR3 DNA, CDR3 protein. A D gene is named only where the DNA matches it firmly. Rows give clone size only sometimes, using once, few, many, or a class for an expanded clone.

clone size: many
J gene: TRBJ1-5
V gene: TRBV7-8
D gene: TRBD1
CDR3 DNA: TGTGCCAGCAGCTTACAACTCGGACAGGGCAATCAGCCCCAGCATTTT
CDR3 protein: CASSLQLGQGNQPQHF

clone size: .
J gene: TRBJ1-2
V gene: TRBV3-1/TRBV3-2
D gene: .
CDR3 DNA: TGTGCCAGCAGCCAAGACAGTAACTATGGCTACACCTTC
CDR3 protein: CASSQDSNYGYTF

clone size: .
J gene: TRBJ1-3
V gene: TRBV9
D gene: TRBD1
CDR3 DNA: TGTGCCAGCAGCCGACGGGACAGTCGGTCTGGAAACACCATATATTTT
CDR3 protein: CASSRRDSRSGNTIYF

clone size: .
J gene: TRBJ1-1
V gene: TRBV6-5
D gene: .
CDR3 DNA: TGTGCCACCTCCAGGGAGGGGGTCACTGAAGCTTTCTTT
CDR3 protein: CATSREGVTEAFF

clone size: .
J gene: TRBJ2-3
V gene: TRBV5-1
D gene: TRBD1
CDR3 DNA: TGCGCCAGCAGCTTCTCTCCGACAGGGGGCGTGATAACAGATACGCAGTATTTT
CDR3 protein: CASSFSPTGGVITDTQYF

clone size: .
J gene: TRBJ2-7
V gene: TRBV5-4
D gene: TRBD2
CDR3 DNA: TGTGCCAGCAGCTTGCAGTGGGGGGGGGAGACAGAGCAGTACTTC
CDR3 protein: CASSLQWGGETEQYF

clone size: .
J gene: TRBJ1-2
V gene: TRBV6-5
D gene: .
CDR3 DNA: TGTGCCAGCACTATGCAGGGGCAGTCGGGCTACACCTTC
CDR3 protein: CASTMQGQSGYTF

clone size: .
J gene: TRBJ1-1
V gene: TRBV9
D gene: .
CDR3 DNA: TGTGCCAGCAGCGTCGTATCCACGGACACTGAAGCTTTCTTT
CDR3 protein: CASSVVSTDTEAFF

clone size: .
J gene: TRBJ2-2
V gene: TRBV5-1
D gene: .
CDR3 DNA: TGCGCCAGCAGCTTGGGGCAGGGTGCCGGGGAGCTGTTTTTT
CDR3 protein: CASSLGQGAGELFF

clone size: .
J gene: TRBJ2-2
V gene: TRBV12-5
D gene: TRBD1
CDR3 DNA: TGTGCTAGTGGCCCCGGGACAGGGAACACCGGGGAGCTGTTTTTT
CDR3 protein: CASGPGTGNTGELFF

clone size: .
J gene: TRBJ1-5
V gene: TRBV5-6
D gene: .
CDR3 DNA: TGTGCCAGCAGCTTGGCGACTGAGCTTAGCAATCAGCCCCAGCATTTT
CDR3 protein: CASSLATELSNQPQHF

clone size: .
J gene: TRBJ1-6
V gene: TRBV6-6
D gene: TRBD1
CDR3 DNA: TGTGCCAGCACCTCCGGGACAGCGAACTCACCCCTCCACTTT
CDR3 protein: CASTSGTANSPLHF

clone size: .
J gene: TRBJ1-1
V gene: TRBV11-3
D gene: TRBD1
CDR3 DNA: TGTGCCAGCAGCGCGACAGGGTCAGTGAACACTGAAGCTTTCTTT
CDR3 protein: CASSATGSVNTEAFF

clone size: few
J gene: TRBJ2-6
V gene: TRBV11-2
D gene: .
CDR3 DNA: TGTGCCAGCAGCCCTCTTTATCACAGCTCTGGGGCCAACGTCCTGACTTTC
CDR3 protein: CASSPLYHSSGANVLTF

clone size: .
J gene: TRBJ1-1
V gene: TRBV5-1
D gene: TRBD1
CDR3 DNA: TGCGCCAGCAGCTGGGACAGTTTGATGAACACTGAAGCTTTCTTT
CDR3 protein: CASSWDSLMNTEAFF

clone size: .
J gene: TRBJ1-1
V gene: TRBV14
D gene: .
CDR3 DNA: TGTGCCAGCAGCCAAGGCAGGGATCTAGGTGAAGCTTTCTTT
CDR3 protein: CASSQGRDLGEAFF

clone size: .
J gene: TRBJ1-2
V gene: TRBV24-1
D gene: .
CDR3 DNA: TGTGCCACCCGCGGGGACGAGGGCTACACCTTC
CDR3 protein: CATRGDEGYTF

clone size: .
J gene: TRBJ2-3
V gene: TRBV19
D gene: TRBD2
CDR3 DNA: TGTGCCAGTAGTATAACTAAGTTTAGCGGGGAGCAGTATTTT
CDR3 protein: CASSITKFSGEQYF

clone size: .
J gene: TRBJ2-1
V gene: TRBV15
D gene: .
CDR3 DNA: TGTGCCACCAGCTTGACCACAGGTCCTGGGAAGAATGAGCAGTTCTTC
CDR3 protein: CATSLTTGPGKNEQFF

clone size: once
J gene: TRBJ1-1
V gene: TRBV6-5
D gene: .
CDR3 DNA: TGTGCCAGCAGCCCGACCGGAGTGGCGGCTGAAGCTTTCTTT
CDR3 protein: CASSPTGVAAEAFF

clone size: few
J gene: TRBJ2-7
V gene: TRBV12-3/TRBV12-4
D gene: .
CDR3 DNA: TGTGCCAGCAGTTTCTCGGTATACTACGAGCAGTACTTC
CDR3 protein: CASSFSVYYEQYF

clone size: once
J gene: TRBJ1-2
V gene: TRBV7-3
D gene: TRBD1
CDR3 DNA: TGTGCCAGCAGCTTAATAGGGACAGGGCCTGGCTACACCTTC
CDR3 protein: CASSLIGTGPGYTF

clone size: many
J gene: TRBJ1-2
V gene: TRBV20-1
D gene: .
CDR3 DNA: TGCAGTGCTAGAGATGCGGTAACCAACACCTTC
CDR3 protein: CSARDAVTNTF

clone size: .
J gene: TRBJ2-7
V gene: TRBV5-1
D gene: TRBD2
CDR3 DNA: TGCGCCAGCAGCTTGGATCTAGCGGGGGGTTTTGGGCAGTACTTC
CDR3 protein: CASSLDLAGGFGQYF

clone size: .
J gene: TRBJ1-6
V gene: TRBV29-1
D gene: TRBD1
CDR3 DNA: TGCAGCGTCCGGGACAGGGCTAATTCACCCCTCCACTTT
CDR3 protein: CSVRDRANSPLHF

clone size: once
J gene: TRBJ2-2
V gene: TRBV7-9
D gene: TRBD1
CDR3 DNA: TGTGCCAGCAGCTCGGGACAGGGGTACACCGGGGAGCTGTTTTTT
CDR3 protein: CASSSGQGYTGELFF

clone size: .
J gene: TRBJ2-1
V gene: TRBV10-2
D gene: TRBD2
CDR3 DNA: TGCGCCAGCAGTGAGCCTGACCGGACTAGTTTCGATGAGCAGTTCTTC
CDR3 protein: CASSEPDRTSFDEQFF

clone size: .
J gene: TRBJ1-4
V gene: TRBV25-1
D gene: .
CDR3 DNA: TGTGCCAGCAGTGAACCCAGGGGTTCTAATGAAAAACTGTTTTTT
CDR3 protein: CASSEPRGSNEKLFF

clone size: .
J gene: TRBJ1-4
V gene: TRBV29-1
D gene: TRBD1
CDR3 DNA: TGCAGCGCATTTCCGGGACAGGGTCAAAAACTGTTTTTT
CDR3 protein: CSAFPGQGQKLFF

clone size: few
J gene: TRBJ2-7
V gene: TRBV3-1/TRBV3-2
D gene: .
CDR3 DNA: TGTGCCAGCAGGAAGACTCTCTCTTCCTACGAGCAGTACTTC
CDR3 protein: CASRKTLSSYEQYF

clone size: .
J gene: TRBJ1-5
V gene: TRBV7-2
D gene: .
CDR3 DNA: TGTGCCAGCAGCACCCACCTTACAGGGATTCAGCATTTT
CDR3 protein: CASSTHLTGIQHF

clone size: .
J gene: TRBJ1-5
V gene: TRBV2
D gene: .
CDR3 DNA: TGTGCCAGCAGTGTTGAAGGGGCGAATCAGCCCCAGCATTTT
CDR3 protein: CASSVEGANQPQHF

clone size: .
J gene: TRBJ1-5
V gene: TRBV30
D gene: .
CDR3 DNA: TGTGCCTGGAGTGTAAGGGGGTGGGCAAGCAATCAGCCCCAGCATTTT
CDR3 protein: CAWSVRGWASNQPQHF

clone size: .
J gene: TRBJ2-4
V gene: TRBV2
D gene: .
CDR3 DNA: TGTGCCAGCTCCCTTGGCGGGGCAGGGTTTTCAGCCAAAAACATTCAGTACTTC
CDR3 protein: CASSLGGAGFSAKNIQYF

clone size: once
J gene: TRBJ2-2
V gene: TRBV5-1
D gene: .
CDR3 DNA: TGCGCCAGCAGCTTGGGGGCAGGGTCCGGGGAGCTGTTTTTT
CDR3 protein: CASSLGAGSGELFF

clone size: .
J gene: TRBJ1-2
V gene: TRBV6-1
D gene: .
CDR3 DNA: TGTGCCAGCAGTGAAATGACGGGTCTTAACTATGGCTACACCTTC
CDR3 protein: CASSEMTGLNYGYTF

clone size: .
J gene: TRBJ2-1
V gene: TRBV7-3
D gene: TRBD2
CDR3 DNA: TGTGCCAGCAGCTTATTGGCCGGGGGGAGTGTCAATGAGCAGTTCTTC
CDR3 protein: CASSLLAGGSVNEQFF

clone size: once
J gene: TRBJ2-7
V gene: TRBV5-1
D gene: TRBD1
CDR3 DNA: TGCGCCAGCAGCTTGGCTGGCTGGGACAGGGGAATACCCTACGAGCAGTACTTC
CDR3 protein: CASSLAGWDRGIPYEQYF

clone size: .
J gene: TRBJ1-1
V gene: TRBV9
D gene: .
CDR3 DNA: TGTGCCAGCAGCGAAGGGGCAGAGAACACTGAAGCTTTCTTT
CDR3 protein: CASSEGAENTEAFF

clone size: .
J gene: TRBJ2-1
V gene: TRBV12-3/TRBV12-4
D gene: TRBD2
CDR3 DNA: TGTGCCAGCAGCAAGACTAGCGGGGGGCCGTTCTTC
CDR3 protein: CASSKTSGGPFF

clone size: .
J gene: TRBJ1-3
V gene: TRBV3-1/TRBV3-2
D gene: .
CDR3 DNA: TGTGCCAGCAGCCAAGTTAGGGGAAACTCTGGAAACACCATATATTTT
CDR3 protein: CASSQVRGNSGNTIYF

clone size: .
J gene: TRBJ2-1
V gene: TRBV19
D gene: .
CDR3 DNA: TGTGCCAGTAGTATTGGACTTTACAATGAGCAGTTCTTC
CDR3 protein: CASSIGLYNEQFF

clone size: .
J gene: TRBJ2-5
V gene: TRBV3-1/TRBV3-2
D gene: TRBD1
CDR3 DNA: TGTGCCAGCAGCCAAGACAGGGGGCAGGTTGTGACCCAGTACTTC
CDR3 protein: CASSQDRGQVVTQYF

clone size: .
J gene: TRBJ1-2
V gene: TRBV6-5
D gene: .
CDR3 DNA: TGTGCCAGCAGTTACACACAGGTTTGGGGCTACACCTTC
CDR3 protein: CASSYTQVWGYTF

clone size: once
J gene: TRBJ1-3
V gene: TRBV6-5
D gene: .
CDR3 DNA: TGTGCCAGCAGTTACGGGCGCTCATCCTCTGGAAACACCATATATTTT
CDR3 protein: CASSYGRSSSGNTIYF

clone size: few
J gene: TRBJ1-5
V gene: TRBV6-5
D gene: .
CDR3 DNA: TGTGCCAGCAGTTACGTCCGGGGTTTGAATCAGCCCCAGCATTTT
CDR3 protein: CASSYVRGLNQPQHF

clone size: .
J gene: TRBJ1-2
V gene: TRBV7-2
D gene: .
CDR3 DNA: TGTGCCAGCAGCTTAGCTGCAGGAAACTATGGCTACACCTTC
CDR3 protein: CASSLAAGNYGYTF

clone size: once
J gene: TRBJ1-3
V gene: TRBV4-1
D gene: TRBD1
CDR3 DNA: TGCGCCAGCAGCCTGAGCCCGGGACAGGGGATAGTAGACACCATATATTTT
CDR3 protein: CASSLSPGQGIVDTIYF

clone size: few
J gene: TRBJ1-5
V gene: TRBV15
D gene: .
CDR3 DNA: TGTGCCACCAACCCCGGTGGTCTGGTCTCGGGGCAGCCCCAGCATTTT
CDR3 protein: CATNPGGLVSGQPQHF

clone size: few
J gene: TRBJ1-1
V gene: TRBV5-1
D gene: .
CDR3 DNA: TGCGCCAGCAGCTTGGCACGTCAACCGAGGGACACTGAAGCTTTCTTT
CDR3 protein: CASSLARQPRDTEAFF

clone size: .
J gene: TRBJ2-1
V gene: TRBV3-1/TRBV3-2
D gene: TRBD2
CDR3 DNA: TGTGCCAGCAGCCCTTGGGAGGGCCGGGCGCTCTTC
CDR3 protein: CASSPWEGRALF

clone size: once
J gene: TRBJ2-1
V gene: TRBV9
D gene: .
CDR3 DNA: TGTGCCAGCAGCGTAGAAACTGGTAGCTCCTACAATGAGCAGTTCTTC
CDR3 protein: CASSVETGSSYNEQFF

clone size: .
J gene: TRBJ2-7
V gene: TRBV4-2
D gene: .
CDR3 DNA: TGTGCCAGCAGCCAAGCTTCGAGCTCCTACGAGCAGTACTTC
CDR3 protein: CASSQASSSYEQYF